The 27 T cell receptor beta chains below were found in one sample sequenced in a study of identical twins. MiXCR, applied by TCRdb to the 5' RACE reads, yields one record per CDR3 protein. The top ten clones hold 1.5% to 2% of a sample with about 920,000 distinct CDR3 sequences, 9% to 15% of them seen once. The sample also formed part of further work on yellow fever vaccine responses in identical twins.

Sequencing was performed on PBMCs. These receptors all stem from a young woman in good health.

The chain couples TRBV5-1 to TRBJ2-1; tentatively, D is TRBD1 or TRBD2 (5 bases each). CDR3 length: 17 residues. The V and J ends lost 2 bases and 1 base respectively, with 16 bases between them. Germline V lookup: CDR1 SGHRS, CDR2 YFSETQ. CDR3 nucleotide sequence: TGCGCCAGCAGCTTTTCGACGAGGGGCGAATCCTACAATGAGCAGTTCTTC. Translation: CASSFSTRGESYNEQFF.

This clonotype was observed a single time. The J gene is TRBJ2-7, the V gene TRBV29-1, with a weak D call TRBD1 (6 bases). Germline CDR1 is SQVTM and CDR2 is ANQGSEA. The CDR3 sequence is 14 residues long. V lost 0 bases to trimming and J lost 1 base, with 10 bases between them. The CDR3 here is CSVEDRRGSYEQYF. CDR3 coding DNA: TGCAGCGTTGAAGACCGAAGGGGGTCCTACGAGCAGTACTTC.

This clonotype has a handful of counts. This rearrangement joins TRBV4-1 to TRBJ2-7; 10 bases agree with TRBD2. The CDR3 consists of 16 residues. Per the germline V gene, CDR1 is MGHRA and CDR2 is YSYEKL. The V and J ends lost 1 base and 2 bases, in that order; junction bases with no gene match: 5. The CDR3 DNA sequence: TGCGCCAGCAGCCAAGCCCTCAGCGGGAGGGCCTACGAGCAGTACTTC. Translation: CASSQALSGRAYEQYF.

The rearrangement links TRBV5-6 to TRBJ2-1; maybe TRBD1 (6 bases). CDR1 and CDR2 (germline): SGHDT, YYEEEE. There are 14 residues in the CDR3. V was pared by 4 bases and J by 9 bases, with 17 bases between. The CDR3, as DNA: TGTGCCAGCAGCGTACAGGGAGTATCGGGTGAGCAGTTCTTC. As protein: CASSVQGVSGEQFF.

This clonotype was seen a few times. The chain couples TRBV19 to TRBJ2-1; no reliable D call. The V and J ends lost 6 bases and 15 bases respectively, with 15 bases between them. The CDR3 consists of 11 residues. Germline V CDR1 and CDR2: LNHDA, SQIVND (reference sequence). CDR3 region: CASRGARHPFF. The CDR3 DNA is TGTGCCAGTAGAGGTGCGAGGCACCCGTTCTTC.

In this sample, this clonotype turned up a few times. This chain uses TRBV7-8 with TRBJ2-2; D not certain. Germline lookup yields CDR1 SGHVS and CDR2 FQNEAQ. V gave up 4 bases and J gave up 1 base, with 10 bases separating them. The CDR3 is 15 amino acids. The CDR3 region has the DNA TGTGCCAGCAGCTCACATCGGATGAACACCGGGGAGCTGTTTTTT. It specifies CASSSHRMNTGELFF.

The CDR3, as DNA: TGTGCCAGCAGCCAAGACAGGGGGTTGACCGGGGAGCTGTTTTTT. Translation: CASSQDRGLTGELFF. The genes are TRBV6-1 and TRBJ2-2, with 9 bases fitting TRBD1. CDR1 is MNHNS, CDR2 SASEGT, per germline. The CDR3 extends over 15 amino acids. V shed 6 bases, J shed 5 bases, and the junction held 7 bases outside the gene matches.

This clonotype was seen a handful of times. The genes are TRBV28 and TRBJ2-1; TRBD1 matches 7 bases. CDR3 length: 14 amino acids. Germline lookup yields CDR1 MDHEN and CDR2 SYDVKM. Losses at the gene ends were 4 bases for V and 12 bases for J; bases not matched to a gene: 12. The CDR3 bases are TGTGCCAGCAGTTCGAGACGGCAGGGGGACGGGCAGTTCTTC. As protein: CASSSRRQGDGQFF.

The CDR3 sequence is CASSPQVGGLARNEQFF. In DNA form, the CDR3 reads TGTGCCAGCAGCCCACAAGTGGGGGGACTAGCGAGAAATGAGCAGTTCTTC. J is TRBJ2-1 and V is TRBV11-2, with 10 bases that match TRBD2. V dropped 5 bases and J dropped 7; count of bases not matched to a gene: 14. The CDR3 runs 17 residues. The germline V gene encodes CDR1 SGHAT and CDR2 FQNNGV.

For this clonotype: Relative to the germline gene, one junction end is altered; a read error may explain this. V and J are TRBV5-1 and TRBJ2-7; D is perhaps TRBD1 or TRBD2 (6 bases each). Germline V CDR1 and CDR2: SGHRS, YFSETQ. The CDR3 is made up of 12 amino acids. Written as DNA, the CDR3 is TGCGCCAGCAGCTTGGGGGGGGCCCTGTGGAACTTC. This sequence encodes CASSLGGALWNF. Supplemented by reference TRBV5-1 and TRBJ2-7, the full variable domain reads KAGVTQTPRYLIKTRGQQVTLSCSPISGHRSVSWYQQTPGQGLQFLFEYFSETQRNKGNFPGRFSGRQFSNSRSEMNVSTLELGDSALYLCASSLGGALWNFGPGTRLTVT.

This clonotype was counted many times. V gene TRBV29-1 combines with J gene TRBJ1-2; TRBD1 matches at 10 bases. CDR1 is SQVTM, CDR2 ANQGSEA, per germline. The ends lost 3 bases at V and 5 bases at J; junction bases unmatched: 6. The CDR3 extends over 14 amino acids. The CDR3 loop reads CSVEIQDRGYGYTF. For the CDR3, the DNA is TGCAGCGTTGAGATCCAGGACAGGGGGTATGGCTACACCTTC.

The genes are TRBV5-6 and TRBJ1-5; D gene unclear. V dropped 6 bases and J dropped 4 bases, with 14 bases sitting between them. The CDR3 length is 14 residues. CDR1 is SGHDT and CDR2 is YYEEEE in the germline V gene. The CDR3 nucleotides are TGTGCCAGCACCGGTTGGAAGAGGAATCAGCCCCAGCATTTT. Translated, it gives CASTGWKRNQPQHF.

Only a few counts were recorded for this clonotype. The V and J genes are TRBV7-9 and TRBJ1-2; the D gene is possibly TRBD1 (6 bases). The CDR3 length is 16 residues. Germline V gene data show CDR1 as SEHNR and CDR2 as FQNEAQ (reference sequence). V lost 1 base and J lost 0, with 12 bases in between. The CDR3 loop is CASSLEAGVANYGYTF. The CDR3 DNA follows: TGTGCCAGCAGCTTAGAGGCAGGGGTAGCTAACTATGGCTACACCTTC.

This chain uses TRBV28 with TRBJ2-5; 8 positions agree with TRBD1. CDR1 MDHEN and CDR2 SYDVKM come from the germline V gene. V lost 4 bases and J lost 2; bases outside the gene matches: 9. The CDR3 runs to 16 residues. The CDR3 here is CASSYPAWTGQETQYF. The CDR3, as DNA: TGTGCCAGCAGTTATCCCGCGTGGACAGGGCAAGAGACCCAGTACTTC.

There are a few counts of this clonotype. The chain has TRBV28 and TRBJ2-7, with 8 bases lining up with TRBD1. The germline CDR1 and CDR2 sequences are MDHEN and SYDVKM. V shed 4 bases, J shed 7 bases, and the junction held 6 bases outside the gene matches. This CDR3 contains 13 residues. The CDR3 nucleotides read TGTGCCAGCAGTTCCCAGGGGGCTTGGGAGCAGTACGTC. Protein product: CASSSQGAWEQYV.

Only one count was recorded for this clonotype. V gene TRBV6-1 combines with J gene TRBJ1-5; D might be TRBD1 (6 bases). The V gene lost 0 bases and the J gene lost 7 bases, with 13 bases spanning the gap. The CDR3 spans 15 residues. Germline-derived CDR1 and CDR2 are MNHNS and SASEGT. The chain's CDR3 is CASSEAGRGVQPQHF. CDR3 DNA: TGTGCCAGCAGTGAAGCTGGTAGGGGGGTACAGCCCCAGCATTTT.

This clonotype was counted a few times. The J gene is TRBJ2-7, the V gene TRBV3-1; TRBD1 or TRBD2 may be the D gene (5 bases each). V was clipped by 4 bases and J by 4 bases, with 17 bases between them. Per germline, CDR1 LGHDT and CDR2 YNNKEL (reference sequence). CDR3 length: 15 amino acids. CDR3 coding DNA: TGTGCCAGCAGCCCCGGCAAGGGGTGGGGGTACGAGCAGTACTTC. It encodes CASSPGKGWGYEQYF.

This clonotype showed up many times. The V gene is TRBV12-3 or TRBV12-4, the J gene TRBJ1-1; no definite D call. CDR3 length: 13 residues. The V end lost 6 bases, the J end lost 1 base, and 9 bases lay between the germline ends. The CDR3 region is CASSPLRNTEAFF. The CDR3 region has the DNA TGTGCCAGCAGCCCGTTGAGGAACACTGAAGCTTTCTTT.

The CDR3 DNA is TGTGCCACCAGTGATTCCCACGGACGGGACTCTGGGGCCAACGTCCTGACTTTC. It is translated as CATSDSHGRDSGANVLTF. The gene calls are TRBV24-1 and TRBJ2-6, with D perhaps matching TRBD2 (5 bases). The V gene lost 2 bases and the J gene lost 0 bases, with 13 bases spanning the gap. Looked up from germline, CDR1 is KGHDR and CDR2 is SFDVKD. This CDR3 spans 18 amino acids.

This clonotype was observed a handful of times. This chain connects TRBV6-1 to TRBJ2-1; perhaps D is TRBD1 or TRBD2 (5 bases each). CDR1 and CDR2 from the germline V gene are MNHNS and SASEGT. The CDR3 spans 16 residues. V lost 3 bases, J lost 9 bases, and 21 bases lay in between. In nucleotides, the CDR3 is TGTGCCAGCAGTGACCCAGGGATCCTGGCCCGGGGTGAGCAGTTCTTC. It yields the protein CASSDPGILARGEQFF.

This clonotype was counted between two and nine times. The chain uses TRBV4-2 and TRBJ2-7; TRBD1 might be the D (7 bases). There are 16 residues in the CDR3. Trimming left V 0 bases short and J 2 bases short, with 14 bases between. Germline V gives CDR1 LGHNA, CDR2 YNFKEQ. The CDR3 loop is CASSQEGGDRAYEQYF. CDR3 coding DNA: TGTGCCAGCAGCCAAGAGGGAGGAGACAGGGCCTACGAGCAGTACTTC.

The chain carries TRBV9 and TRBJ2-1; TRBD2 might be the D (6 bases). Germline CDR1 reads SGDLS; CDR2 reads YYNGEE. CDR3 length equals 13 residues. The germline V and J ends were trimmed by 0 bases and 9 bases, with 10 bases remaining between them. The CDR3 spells CASSVGLGSEQFF. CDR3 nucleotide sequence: TGTGCCAGCAGCGTAGGACTAGGTAGTGAGCAGTTCTTC.

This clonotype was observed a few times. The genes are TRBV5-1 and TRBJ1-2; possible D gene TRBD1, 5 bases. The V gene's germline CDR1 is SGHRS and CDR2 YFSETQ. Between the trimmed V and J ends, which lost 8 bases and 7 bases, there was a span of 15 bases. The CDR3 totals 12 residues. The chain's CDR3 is CASGGGTGGYTF. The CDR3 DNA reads TGCGCCAGTGGAGGAGGGACCGGTGGCTACACCTTC.

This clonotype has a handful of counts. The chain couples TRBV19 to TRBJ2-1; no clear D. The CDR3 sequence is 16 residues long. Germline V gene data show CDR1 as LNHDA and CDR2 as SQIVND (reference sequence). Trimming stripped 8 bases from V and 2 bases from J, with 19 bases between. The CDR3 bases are TGTGCCAGTTCTCTACACCAACTTTACACCTACAATGAGCAGTTCTTC. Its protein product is CASSLHQLYTYNEQFF. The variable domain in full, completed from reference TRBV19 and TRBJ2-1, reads DGGITQSPKYLFRKEGQNVTLSCEQNLNHDAMYWYRQDPGQGLRLIYYSQIVNDFQKGDIAEGYSVSREKKESFPLTVTSAQKNPTAFYLCASSLHQLYTYNEQFFGPGTRLTVL.

The CDR3 here is CASSLRQGSGTEAFF. The DNA for the CDR3 is TGTGCCAGCAGTTTACGACAGGGGTCAGGCACTGAAGCTTTCTTT. J is TRBJ1-1 and V is TRBV27, with TRBD1 identical over 8 bases. The J segment lost 4 bases and the V segment lost 2 bases, leaving 6 bases of the junction unmatched. The CDR3 length is 15 residues. Germline V gene sequence: CDR1 MNHEY, CDR2 SMNVEV (reference sequence).

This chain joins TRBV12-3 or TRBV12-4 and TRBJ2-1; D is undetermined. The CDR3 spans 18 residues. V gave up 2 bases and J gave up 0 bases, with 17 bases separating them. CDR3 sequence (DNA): TGTGCCAGCAGTTTAAAACCCCAGCTCTTGAGCTCCTACAATGAGCAGTTCTTC. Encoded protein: CASSLKPQLLSSYNEQFF.

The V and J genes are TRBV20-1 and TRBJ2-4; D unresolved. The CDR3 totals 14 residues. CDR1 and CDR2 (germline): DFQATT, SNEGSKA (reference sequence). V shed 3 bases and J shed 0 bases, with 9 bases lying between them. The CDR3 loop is CSASTTPAKNIQYF. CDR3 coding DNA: TGCAGTGCTAGTACGACTCCAGCCAAAAACATTCAGTACTTC.